Below, 24 T cell receptor beta chains from the same sample are listed, as sequenced in a study of spatial heterogeneity in lung cancer. Their antigens remain unidentified. TCRdb itself ran the 5' RACE reads through MiXCR, one entry per CDR3 protein. The sample has about 16,000 distinct CDR3 sequences; almost 7% are singletons. Study findings and constraints: Tumor mutation counts were tracked by expanded intratumoral alpha and beta TCR counts.

The time point: sample taken at primary tumor resection. Source: lung tumor tissue, taken at surgery. These receptors came from a female donor with early-stage non-small cell lung cancer.

This clonotype was seen many times. The chain employs TRBV6-1 and TRBJ1-2, with D unclear. V was pared by 0 bases and J by 0 bases, with 17 bases between. Germline loops: CDR1 MNHNS, CDR2 SASEGT. This CDR3 has 18 residues. In nucleotides, the CDR3 is TGTGCCAGCAGTGAAGCGAGGCCAGCCAACCTCGCTAACTATGGCTACACCTTC. Encoded protein: CASSEARPANLANYGYTF.

In the case of this clonotype: This could be a read error, since a much larger clone is one nucleotide away. V and J are TRBV3-1 and TRBJ2-7; no clear D. V shed 4 bases and J shed 0 bases, with 13 bases lying between them. This CDR3 contains 15 residues. CDR1 is LGHDT, CDR2 YNNKEL, per germline (reference sequence). The CDR3 here is CASSPSGWSSYEQYF. CDR3 bases: TGTGCCAGCAGCCCCTCTGGTTGGAGCTCCTACGAGCAGTACTTC.

This chain joins TRBV7-7 and TRBJ1-6; TRBD1 matches at 9 bases. The CDR3 loop spans 13 amino acids. J was trimmed by 14 bases and V by 4 bases; bases with no gene match: 6. Looked up from germline, CDR1 is SSHAT and CDR2 is FNYEAQ (reference sequence). The CDR3 spells CASSYRQGGTLHF. In nucleotides, the CDR3 is TGTGCCAGCAGCTATAGACAGGGGGGGACCCTCCACTTT.

This clonotype was picked up a small number of times. J is TRBJ2-5 and V is TRBV4-2; 12 positions match TRBD2. Germline-derived CDR1 and CDR2 are LGHNA and YNFKEQ. CDR3 length equals 16 residues. The junction had 3 bases not matched to a gene; V was cut back by 4 bases and J by 0 bases. The CDR3 DNA reads TGTGCCAGCAGCCCACGACTAGCGGGGGACCAAGAGACCCAGTACTTC. The encoded protein is CASSPRLAGDQETQYF.

In its sample, this clonotype was seen many times. V is TRBV27 and J is TRBJ1-4, with D perhaps TRBD1 (6 bases). V gave up 0 bases and J gave up 8 bases, with 16 bases separating them. This CDR3 has 16 amino acids. Germline V lookup: CDR1 MNHEY, CDR2 SMNVEV (reference sequence). CDR3 region: CASSLSEGVGDEKLFF. Written as DNA, the CDR3 is TGTGCCAGCAGTTTATCCGAGGGGGTGGGGGACGAAAAACTGTTTTTT. The entire variable domain, with the rest obtained from reference TRBV27 and TRBJ1-4, is as follows: EAQVTQNPRYLITVTGKKLTVTCSQNMNHEYMSWYRQDPGLGLRQIYYSMNVEVTDKGDVPEGYKVSRKEKRNFPLILESPSPNQTSLYFCASSLSEGVGDEKLFFGSGTQLSVL.

This clonotype was found many times. This chain connects TRBV7-9 to TRBJ1-5, with no clear D. CDR3 size: 12 residues. CDR1 and CDR2 from the germline V gene are SEHNR and FQNEAQ (reference sequence). Trimming pared 5 bases from V and 4 bases from J, leaving 6 bases between. CDR3 residues: CASSRKNQPQHF. In DNA form, the CDR3 reads TGTGCCAGCAGCCGAAAGAATCAGCCCCAGCATTTT.

The rearrangement joins TRBV20-1 to TRBJ2-4; a weak D match, TRBD2 (5 bases). This CDR3 contains 15 residues. The V and J ends lost 3 bases and 10 bases respectively, with 22 bases between them. Germline CDR1 reads DFQATT; CDR2 reads SNEGSKA (reference sequence). This CDR3 is CSASNPTADRRIQYF. The CDR3 DNA reads TGCAGTGCTAGTAATCCCACGGCCGATCGGAGGATTCAGTACTTC.

V and J are TRBV20-1 and TRBJ1-1; D may be TRBD1 (6 bases). Trimming took 6 bases from V and 3 from J, leaving 20 bases between them. In germline, CDR1 is DFQATT, CDR2 SNEGSKA (reference sequence). CDR3 length: 15 amino acids. In DNA, the CDR3 is TGCAGTGCCATTCCTCCTATATCAGGGGACACTGAAGCTTTCTTT. Translated, it gives CSAIPPISGDTEAFF.

There are a few counts of this clonotype. With a much larger clone just one base away, this may be a read error. V and J are TRBV5-1 and TRBJ2-5; the D gene is possibly TRBD1 (5 bases). The CDR3 extends over 16 amino acids. CDR1 is SGHRS, CDR2 YFSETQ, per germline. The CDR3 nucleotides are TGCACCAGCAGCTTGGATCCCGGCAGGGTCGAAGAGACCCAGTACTTC. It is translated as CTSSLDPGRVEETQYF.

Judged by abundance, this clonotype is medium-sized. The chain has TRBV5-1 and TRBJ2-3, with a possible D match to TRBD2 (6 bases). Germline V gene lookup returns CDR1 SGHRS and CDR2 YFSETQ. The length of the CDR3 is 15 residues. V was shortened by 0 bases and J by 0 bases, with 8 bases between the two germline ends. CDR3 coding DNA: TGCGCCAGCAGCTTGGAGGCGGGGAGCACAGATACGCAGTATTTT. It translates to CASSLEAGSTDTQYF.

This clonotype was seen many times. The chain recombines TRBV12-3 or TRBV12-4 with TRBJ1-6, with 8 bases identical to TRBD1. V dropped 5 bases and J dropped 8; count of bases not matched to a gene: 8. CDR3 length equals 15 residues. The CDR3 loop is CASSEAGGGDSPLHF. For the CDR3, the DNA is TGTGCCAGCAGTGAGGCAGGGGGCGGGGATTCACCCCTCCACTTT.

The chain has TRBV20-1 and TRBJ1-3; D might be TRBD1 (5 bases). The CDR3 contains 14 residues. Trimming stripped 3 bases from V and 0 bases from J, with 9 bases between. CDR1 DFQATT and CDR2 SNEGSKA come from the germline V gene (reference sequence). DNA of the CDR3: TGCAGTGCTAGTGTGGGGGACTCTGGAAACACCATATATTTT. Residues: CSASVGDSGNTIYF.

With respect to this clonotype: With a much larger clone just one base away, this may be a read error. Without the conserved terminal phenylalanine or tryptophan, this CDR3 likely stems from a read error. V is TRBV20-1 and J is TRBJ2-3, with TRBD1 as a possible D gene (6 bases). The V and J ends lost 5 bases and 0 bases respectively, with 18 bases between them. The CDR3 loop spans 16 amino acids. The germline V gene encodes CDR1 DFQATT and CDR2 SNEGSKA (reference sequence). CDR3 amino acids: CSAQARDTGSTDTQYY. CDR3 sequence (DNA): TGCAGTGCTCAGGCCCGGGACACTGGTAGCACAGATACGCAGTATTAT.

This clonotype ranks as medium-sized. This chain connects TRBV29-1 to TRBJ1-1; 12 nucleotides match TRBD1. V trimming: 4 bases; J trimming: 4 bases; junction bases outside the gene matches: 13. The CDR3 runs to 17 residues. CDR1 and CDR2 from the germline V gene are SQVTM and ANQGSEA. The CDR3 is CSVGTGTGGVPVTEAFF. The CDR3 nucleotides read TGCAGCGTTGGGACCGGGACAGGGGGCGTTCCGGTCACTGAAGCTTTCTTT.

The sample holds many counts of this clonotype. The chain links TRBV6-1 to TRBJ2-3; no definite D call. CDR1 and CDR2 (germline): MNHNS, SASEGT. The CDR3 is 15 residues long. Trimming removed 3 bases at V and 1 base at J, with 11 bases between. The CDR3: CASSDIGLGTDTQYF. The CDR3 region has the DNA TGTGCCAGCAGTGATATAGGGCTAGGCACAGATACGCAGTATTTT.

The gene calls are TRBV12-3 or TRBV12-4 and TRBJ2-7; a weak D match, TRBD1 (5 bases). Trimming took 5 bases from V and 5 from J, leaving 16 bases between them. This CDR3 comprises 14 residues. Here the CDR3 reads CASSLSRVLNEQYF. DNA for the CDR3: TGTGCCAGCAGTCTTAGCAGGGTCCTCAACGAGCAGTACTTC.

Many counts were recorded for this clonotype. The chain combines TRBV2 with TRBJ2-6; the D is unclear. Germline assignment: CDR1 SNHLY and CDR2 FYNNEI. The CDR3 spans 14 residues. V was shortened by 7 bases and J by 0 bases, with 7 bases between the two germline ends. The CDR3 loop is CASNPDSGANVLTF. The CDR3 coding sequence is TGTGCCAGCAACCCGGACTCTGGGGCCAACGTCCTGACTTTC.

This clonotype has a count of ten or more. V is TRBV5-4 and J is TRBJ2-5; D not resolved. Germline assignment: CDR1 SGHNT and CDR2 YYREEE (reference sequence). The length of the CDR3 is 13 residues. V was shortened by 4 bases and J by 13 bases, with 20 bases between the two germline ends. CDR3 in amino acids: CASSLLGFTAWYF. As DNA, the CDR3 is TGTGCCAGCAGCCTACTCGGTTTCACCGCGTGGTACTTC.

This clonotype was seen at least ten times. The chain links TRBV7-2 to TRBJ2-7, with D maybe TRBD2 (5 bases). Germline CDR1 is SGHTA and CDR2 is FQGNSA. This CDR3 has 14 residues. V dropped 1 base and J dropped 3 bases, with 10 bases sitting between them. The CDR3 region is CASSLGFGGYEQYF. The DNA of the CDR3 is TGTGCCAGCAGCTTAGGGTTCGGAGGCTACGAGCAGTACTTC.

This clonotype was observed many times. The chain joins TRBV7-8 to TRBJ2-1; D is perhaps TRBD2 (6 bases). In germline, CDR1 is SGHVS, CDR2 FQNEAQ. The CDR3 covers 14 residues. The ends were cut back, 1 base at V and 12 bases at J, with 16 bases in the middle. In DNA form, the CDR3 reads TGTGCCAGCAGCTTAGGGCAGGGCGCCGGGGGGCAGTTCTTC. Protein product: CASSLGQGAGGQFF.

This clonotype was detected many times. CDR3 sequence reads: CASSLRQGVIPYEQYF. The CDR3 DNA follows: TGCGCCAGCAGCCTCCGACAGGGGGTAATTCCCTACGAGCAGTACTTC. The V and J genes are TRBV5-1 and TRBJ2-7, with 9 bases lining up with TRBD1. Germline V gives CDR1 SGHRS, CDR2 YFSETQ. Trimming took 4 bases from V and 2 from J; bases not matched to a gene: 10. There are 16 residues in the CDR3. Drawing the rest from reference TRBV5-1 and TRBJ2-7, the complete variable domain is KAGVTQTPRYLIKTRGQQVTLSCSPISGHRSVSWYQQTPGQGLQFLFEYFSETQRNKGNFPGRFSGRQFSNSRSEMNVSTLELGDSALYLCASSLRQGVIPYEQYFGPGTRLTVT.

The table lists this clonotype with a few counts. This chain links TRBV12-3 or TRBV12-4 with TRBJ2-3; possibly TRBD2 for D (5 bases). The CDR3 covers 13 residues. V lost 4 bases to trimming and J lost 6 bases, with 11 bases between them. CDR3 DNA sequence: TGTGCCAGCAGTTGGTGGAGAGGGGATACGCAGTATTTT. The encoded protein is CASSWWRGDTQYF.

The V and J genes are TRBV6-6 and TRBJ2-3; weak D call: TRBD1 (5 bases). This CDR3 comprises 13 residues. Between the trimmed V and J ends, which lost 6 bases and 7 bases, there was a span of 14 bases. From germline, CDR1 is MNHNY and CDR2 SVGAGI (reference sequence). This CDR3 reads CASSLRGGNTQYF. The CDR3 DNA is TGTGCCAGCAGCCTAAGGGGCGGAAATACGCAGTATTTT.

Many counts were recorded for this clonotype. The chain has TRBV7-2 and TRBJ2-3; 11 bases map to TRBD2. CDR1 and CDR2 from the germline V gene are SGHTA and FQGNSA. This CDR3 is 17 amino acids long. V was clipped by 2 bases and J by 9 bases; unmatched bases: 13. In DNA form, the CDR3 reads TGTGCCAGCAGCTTATTGTCTAGCGGGGGGTTCCAGTCCACGCAGTATTTT. Translated, it gives CASSLLSSGGFQSTQYF. Full variable domain (missing parts from reference TRBV7-2 and TRBJ2-3): GAGVSQSPSNKVTEKGKDVELRCDPISGHTALYWYRQSLGQGLEFLIYFQGNSAPDKSGLPSDRFSAERTGGSVSTLTIQRTQQEDSAVYLCASSLLSSGGFQSTQYFGPGTRLTVL.